This T cell receptor beta chain was obtained from a study of OX40 agonist ivuxolimab in advanced cancers. Study-wide results and caveats: On average, a greater number of expanded clones characterised CD8+ T cells relative to CD4+.

Sequencing used immunoSEQ multiplex PCR; TCRdb keeps in-frame clones, though not all of them. The table lists around 41,000 clones, roughly 84% of them singletons, with 13% in the top ten. Notes on this clone: Its antigen is not identified.

Anyone with autoimmune disease history or systemic immunosuppression was excluded. The germline V gene has CDR1 ENHRY and CDR2 SYGVKD. The V and J ends lost 0 bases and 5 bases, in that order; junction bases with no gene match: 7. This CDR3 is built from 16 residues. The TCR was taken from an adult with an advanced solid tumor such as melanoma, head and neck, liver or kidney cancer. The source was CD4+ or CD8+ T cells sorted from blood, collected in a trial of the OX40 agonist ivuxolimab. J is TRBJ1-2 and V is TRBV10-3, with 9 positions matching TRBD1. CDR3 in amino acids: CAISESWTGVPYGYTF. The CDR3 coding sequence is TGTGCCATCAGTGAGTCGTGGACAGGGGTCCCTTATGGCTACACCTTC.